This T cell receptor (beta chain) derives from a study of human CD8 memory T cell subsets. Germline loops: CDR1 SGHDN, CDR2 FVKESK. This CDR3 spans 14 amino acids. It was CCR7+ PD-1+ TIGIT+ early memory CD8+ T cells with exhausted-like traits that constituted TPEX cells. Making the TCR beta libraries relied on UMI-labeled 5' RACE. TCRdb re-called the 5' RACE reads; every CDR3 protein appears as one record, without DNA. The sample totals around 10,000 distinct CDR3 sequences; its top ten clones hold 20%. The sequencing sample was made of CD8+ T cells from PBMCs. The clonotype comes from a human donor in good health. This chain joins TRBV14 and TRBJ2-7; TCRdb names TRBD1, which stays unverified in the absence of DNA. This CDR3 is CASSPGNNGYEQYF. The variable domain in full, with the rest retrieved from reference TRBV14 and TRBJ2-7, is EAGVTQFPSHSVIEKGQTVTLRCDPISGHDNLYWYRRVMGKEIKFLLHFVKESKQDESGMPNNRFLAERTGGTYSTLKVQPAELEDSGVYFCASSPGNNGYEQYFGPGTRLTVT.